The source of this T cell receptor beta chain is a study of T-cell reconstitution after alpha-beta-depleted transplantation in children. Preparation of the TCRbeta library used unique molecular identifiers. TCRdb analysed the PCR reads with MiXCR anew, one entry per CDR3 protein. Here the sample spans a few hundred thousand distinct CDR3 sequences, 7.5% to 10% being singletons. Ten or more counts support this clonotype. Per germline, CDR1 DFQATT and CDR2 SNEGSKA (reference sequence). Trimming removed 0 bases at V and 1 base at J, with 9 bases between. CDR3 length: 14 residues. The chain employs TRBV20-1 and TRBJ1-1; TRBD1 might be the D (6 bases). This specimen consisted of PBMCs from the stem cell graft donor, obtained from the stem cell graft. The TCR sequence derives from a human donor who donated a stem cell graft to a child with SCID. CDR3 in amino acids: CSARDRGENTEAFF. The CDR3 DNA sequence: TGCAGTGCTAGAGATAGGGGGGAGAACACTGAAGCTTTCTTT.